A selection of T cell receptor beta chains follows, all from one sample in a study of cytomegalovirus exposure and HLA in healthy donors. Here immunoSEQ multiplex PCR was the method, and the copy in TCRdb shows in-frame clones only, minus some. The sample carries about 140,000 clones, roughly four fifths recorded once. The sequencing input was PBMCs. The receptor source for this set is a young man in good health and CMV-seropositive. CDR3s include the opening cysteine and the closing phenylalanine or tryptophan. A D gene is named only where the DNA matches it firmly.

D	V	J	CDR3
-	TRBV6-5	TRBJ1-1	CASSYRQVNTEAFF
TRBD1	TRBV7-2	TRBJ2-3	CASLRGLPTDTQYF
TRBD1	TRBV5-1	TRBJ1-2	CASKQGLRRGYTF
TRBD2	TRBV27	TRBJ2-7	CASRLAAGEPYEQYF
-	TRBV20-1	TRBJ2-5	CSARRAREYF
-	TRBV28	TRBJ2-7	CASSSRNPLYEQYF
TRBD2	TRBV27	TRBJ2-1	CASRSTLAGSLLSSYNEQFF
TRBD2	TRBV28	TRBJ2-5	CASSLGLAGVQETQYF
-	TRBV15	TRBJ1-4	CATSEVRESNEKLFF
-	TRBV30	TRBJ2-7	CAWSVQLAYEQYF
TRBD1	TRBV27	TRBJ1-2	CASSLSVGQGYGYTF
-	TRBV28	TRBJ1-5	CASRAKGVNQPQHF
-	TRBV5-6	TRBJ1-2	CASSPLTENYGYTF
-	TRBV2	TRBJ2-7	CASSGRGSGTGGAREQYF
TRBD1	TRBV6-1	TRBJ1-1	CATDLTGGGAFF
-	TRBV19	TRBJ2-5	CASSIKAAVETQYF
-	TRBV27	TRBJ1-5	CASGEGLGYNQPQHF